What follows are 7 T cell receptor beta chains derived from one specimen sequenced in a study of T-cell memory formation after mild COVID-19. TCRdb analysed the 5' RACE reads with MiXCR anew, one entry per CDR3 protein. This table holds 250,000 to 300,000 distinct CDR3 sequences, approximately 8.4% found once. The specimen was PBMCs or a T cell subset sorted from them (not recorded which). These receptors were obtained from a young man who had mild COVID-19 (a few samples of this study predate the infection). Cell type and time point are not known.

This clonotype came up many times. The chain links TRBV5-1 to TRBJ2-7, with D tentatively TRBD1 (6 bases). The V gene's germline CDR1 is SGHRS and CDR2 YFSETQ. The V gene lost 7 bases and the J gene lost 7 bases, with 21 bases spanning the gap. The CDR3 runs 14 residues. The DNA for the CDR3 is TGCGCCAGCCAGGCCAGCAGGGGCTCAGAGGAGCAGTACTTC. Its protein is CASQASRGSEEQYF.

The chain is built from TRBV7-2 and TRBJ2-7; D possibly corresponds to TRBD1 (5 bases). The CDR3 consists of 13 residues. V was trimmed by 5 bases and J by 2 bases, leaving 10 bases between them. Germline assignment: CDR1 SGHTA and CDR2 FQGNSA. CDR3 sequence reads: CASSPSTAYEQYF. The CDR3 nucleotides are TGTGCCAGCAGCCCATCGACAGCCTACGAGCAGTACTTC.

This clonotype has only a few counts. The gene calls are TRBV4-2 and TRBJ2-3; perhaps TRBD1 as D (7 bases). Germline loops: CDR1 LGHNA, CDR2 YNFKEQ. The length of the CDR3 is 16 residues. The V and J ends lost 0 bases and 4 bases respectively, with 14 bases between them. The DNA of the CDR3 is TGTGCCAGCAGCCAAGATGGAGGGGGCGGAGCAGATACGCAGTATTTT. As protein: CASSQDGGGGADTQYF.

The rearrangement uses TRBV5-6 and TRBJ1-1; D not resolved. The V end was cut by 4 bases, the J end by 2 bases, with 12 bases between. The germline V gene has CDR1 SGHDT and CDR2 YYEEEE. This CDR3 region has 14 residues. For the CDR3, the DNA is TGTGCCAGCAGCACTCTGGATGGCAACACTGAAGCTTTCTTT. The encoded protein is CASSTLDGNTEAFF.

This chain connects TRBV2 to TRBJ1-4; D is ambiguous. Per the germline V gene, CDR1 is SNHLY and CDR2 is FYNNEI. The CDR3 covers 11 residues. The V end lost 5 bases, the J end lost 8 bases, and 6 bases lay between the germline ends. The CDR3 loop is CASSRAEKLFF. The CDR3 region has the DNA TGTGCCAGCAGTAGGGCCGAAAAACTGTTTTTT.

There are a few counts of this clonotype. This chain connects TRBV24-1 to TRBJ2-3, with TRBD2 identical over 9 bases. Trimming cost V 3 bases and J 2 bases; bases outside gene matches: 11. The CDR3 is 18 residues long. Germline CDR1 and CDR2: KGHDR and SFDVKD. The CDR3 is CATSDIPTSGLLTDTQYF. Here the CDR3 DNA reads TGTGCCACCAGTGATATCCCAACTAGCGGGCTACTCACAGATACGCAGTATTTT.

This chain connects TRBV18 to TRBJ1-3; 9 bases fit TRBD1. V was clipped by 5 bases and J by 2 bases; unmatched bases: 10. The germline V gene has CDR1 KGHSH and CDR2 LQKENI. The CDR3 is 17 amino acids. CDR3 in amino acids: CASSIRDRVLPGNTIYF. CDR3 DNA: TGTGCCAGCTCAATCCGGGACAGGGTTCTACCTGGAAACACCATATATTTT.